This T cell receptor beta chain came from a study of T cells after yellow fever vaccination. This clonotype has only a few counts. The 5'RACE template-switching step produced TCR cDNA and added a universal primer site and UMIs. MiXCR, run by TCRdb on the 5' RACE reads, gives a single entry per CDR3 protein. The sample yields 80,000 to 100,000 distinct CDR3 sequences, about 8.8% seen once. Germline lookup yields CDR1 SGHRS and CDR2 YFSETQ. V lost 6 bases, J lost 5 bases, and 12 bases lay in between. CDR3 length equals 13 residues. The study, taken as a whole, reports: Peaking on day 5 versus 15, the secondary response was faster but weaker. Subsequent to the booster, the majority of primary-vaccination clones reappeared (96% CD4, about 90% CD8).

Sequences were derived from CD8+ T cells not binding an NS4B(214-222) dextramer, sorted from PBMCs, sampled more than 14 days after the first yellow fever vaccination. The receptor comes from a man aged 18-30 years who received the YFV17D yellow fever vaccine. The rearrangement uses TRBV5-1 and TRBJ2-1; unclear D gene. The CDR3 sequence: CASNRALNNEQFF. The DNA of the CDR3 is TGCGCCAGCAACCGGGCCTTGAACAATGAGCAGTTCTTC.